This is a list of T cell receptor beta chains from one sample in a study of response to subunit inactivated influenza vaccine. A single record per CDR3 protein comes from TCRdb applying MiXCR to the RT-PCR reads. The sample includes roughly 500,000 distinct CDR3 sequences, 16% of them seen just once. The specimen comprised CD4+ T cells sorted from PBMCs, sampled less than 30 months after vaccination. The receptors originated from a man aged 50-75 years who received an inactivated influenza vaccine. Each CDR3 is given with its conserved first and last residue. Each record gives: J gene, D gene, V gene, clone size, CDR3 protein, CDR3 DNA. A D gene is named only where the DNA matches it firmly. A clone size is listed for some rows: how often the clone was seen (once, few, many), or a class if it is expanded.

>TRBJ1-1|TRBD1|TRBV5-1|few
CASSRTGEPSEAFF
TGCGCCAGCAGCCGGACAGGGGAGCCCTCTGAAGCTTTCTTT
>TRBJ2-3|.|TRBV25-1|.
CVSSHPGGTDTQYF
TGTGTCAGCAGTCACCCAGGGGGCACAGATACGCAGTATTTT
>TRBJ2-4|TRBD2|TRBV29-1|many
CSVDPGGTKNIQYF
TGCAGCGTTGACCCGGGGGGGACCAAAAACATTCAGTACTTC
>TRBJ1-2|.|TRBV4-2|.
CASSQPGNGYTF
TGTGCCAGCAGCCAACCAGGTAACGGCTACACCTTC
>TRBJ1-4|.|TRBV7-2|.
CASSLGGYNEKLFF
TGTGCCAGCAGCTTAGGGGGGTATAATGAAAAACTGTTTTTT
>TRBJ1-4|.|TRBV6-1|few
CASSPRTLSATNEKLFF
TGTGCCAGCAGTCCCCGGACACTAAGTGCAACTAATGAAAAACTGTTTTTT
>TRBJ2-5|TRBD2|TRBV5-1|few
CASSPGTSGGGETQYF
TGCGCCAGCAGCCCTGGCACTAGCGGGGGAGGAGAGACCCAGTACTTC
>TRBJ2-3|TRBD2|TRBV29-1|.
CSVAGLAGGTDTQNF
TGCAGCGTTGCGGGACTAGCGGGAGGAACAGATACGCAGAATTTT
>TRBJ1-1|.|TRBV3-1|many
CASSQVMSEAFF
TGTGCCAGCAGCCAAGTAATGTCTGAAGCTTTCTTT
>TRBJ2-4|.|TRBV9|.
CASSVAPNRKNIQYF
TGTGCCAGCAGCGTAGCTCCGAACAGAAAAAACATTCAGTACTTC
>TRBJ1-1|.|TRBV6-2/TRBV6-3|.
CASSYSGGSEAFF
TGTGCCAGCAGTTACTCGGGGGGCTCTGAAGCTTTCTTT
>TRBJ1-2|.|TRBV20-1|.
CSVPRTNYGYTF
TGCAGTGTGCCGAGAACTAACTATGGCTACACCTTC
>TRBJ1-2|.|TRBV29-1|.
CSSGSGLDGYTF
TGCAGCTCCGGTTCTGGTCTCGATGGCTACACCTTC
>TRBJ1-1|.|TRBV20-1|.
CSAKRTGRNMNTEAFF
TGCAGTGCAAAGAGGACGGGACGGAACATGAACACTGAAGCTTTCTTT
>TRBJ2-7|.|TRBV14|few
CASSLLGRDYEQYF
TGTGCCAGCAGCCTACTAGGACGGGACTACGAGCAGTACTTC
>TRBJ2-7|.|TRBV11-2|.
CASSLDWVSYEQYF
TGTGCCAGCAGCTTAGATTGGGTCAGCTACGAGCAGTACTTC
>TRBJ2-7|TRBD2|TRBV27|many
CASSFSGLAGGTPYEQYF
TGTGCCAGCAGTTTCTCGGGACTAGCGGGAGGAACACCCTACGAGCAGTACTTC
>TRBJ2-1|.|TRBV4-3|many
CASSQEVGQGGNNEQFF
TGCGCCAGCAGCCAAGAGGTTGGCCAGGGGGGAAACAATGAGCAGTTCTTC
>TRBJ2-2|.|TRBV20-1|.
CSALPPAKNTGELFF
TGCAGTGCTCTACCCCCAGCGAAGAACACCGGGGAGCTGTTTTTT
>TRBJ2-5|.|TRBV7-2|.
CASSAGTGKETQYF
TGTGCCAGCAGCGCCGGGACGGGGAAAGAGACCCAGTACTTC
>TRBJ2-7|TRBD1|TRBV6-2/TRBV6-3|few
CASRRDRTYEQYF
TGTGCCAGCAGACGGGACAGAACCTACGAGCAGTACTTC
>TRBJ2-1|.|TRBV11-1|few
CASGTRKNLNEQFF
TGTGCCAGCGGCACTAGAAAGAACCTCAATGAGCAGTTCTTC
>TRBJ2-1|.|TRBV11-2|many
CASSFSNEQFF
TGTGCCAGCAGCTTCTCCAACGAGCAGTTCTTC
>TRBJ2-5|.|TRBV20-1|many
CSARRGQETQYF
TGCAGTGCTAGGAGGGGACAAGAGACCCAGTACTTC
>TRBJ1-6|TRBD1|TRBV5-1|many
CASSSQGVYSPLHF
TGCGCCAGCAGCTCACAGGGGGTCTATTCACCCCTCCACTTT
>TRBJ2-5|.|TRBV7-9|few
CASSPRGSWETQYF
TGTGCCAGCAGCCCGCGGGGATCTTGGGAGACCCAGTACTTC
>TRBJ2-7|TRBD1|TRBV29-1|.
CSVKNRGSYEQYF
TGCAGCGTTAAAAACAGGGGCTCCTACGAGCAGTACTTC
>TRBJ1-1|TRBD1|TRBV12-3/TRBV12-4|many
CASTGQGNTEAFF
TGTGCCAGCACCGGACAGGGGAACACTGAAGCTTTCTTT
>TRBJ1-1|.|TRBV10-3|few
CAISGTVNTEAFF
TGTGCCATCAGCGGGACCGTGAACACTGAAGCTTTCTTT
>TRBJ1-1|.|TRBV20-1|.
CSARQGWDTEAFF
TGCAGTGCTAGACAGGGTTGGGACACTGAAGCTTTCTTT
>TRBJ1-6|.|TRBV7-9|few
CASSTAGTYNSPLHF
TGTGCCAGCAGCACGGCGGGAACCTATAATTCACCCCTCCACTTT
>TRBJ2-7|TRBD1|TRBV6-1|few
CASSQPRWGQKYEQYF
TGTGCCAGCAGTCAACCCCGGTGGGGACAGAAGTACGAGCAGTACTTC
>TRBJ2-7|TRBD2|TRBV3-1|.
CASSQRVGRTLSYEQYF
TGTGCCAGCAGCCAGCGCGTCGGGAGGACTCTAAGCTACGAGCAGTACTTC
>TRBJ2-7|.|TRBV11-3|.
CASSLGSVGEQYF
TGTGCCAGCAGCTTAGGGTCTGTGGGCGAGCAGTACTTC
>TRBJ2-2|.|TRBV6-5|.
CASSYYPNTGELFF
TGTGCCAGCAGTTACTATCCGAACACCGGGGAGCTGTTTTTT
>TRBJ2-5|.|TRBV28|.
CASRVPGRETQYF
TGTGCCAGTCGGGTCCCCGGACGGGAGACCCAGTACTTC
>TRBJ1-1|TRBD1|TRBV20-1|few
CSAKEGGANTEAFF
TGCAGTGCCAAGGAAGGGGGCGCAAACACTGAAGCTTTCTTT
>TRBJ2-2|.|TRBV4-2|few
CASSQSYNTGELFF
TGTGCCAGCAGCCAATCCTACAACACCGGGGAGCTGTTTTTT
>TRBJ1-5|TRBD1|TRBV29-1|.
CSVGTGFNQPQHF
TGCAGCGTTGGGACAGGGTTCAATCAGCCCCAGCATTTT
>TRBJ1-1|TRBD1|TRBV12-3/TRBV12-4|few
CASTWGQVNTEAFF
TGTGCCAGCACCTGGGGACAGGTGAACACTGAAGCTTTCTTT
>TRBJ2-7|TRBD1|TRBV4-1|.
CASSQYRGSSYEQYF
TGCGCCAGCAGCCAGTACAGGGGAAGCTCCTACGAGCAGTACTTC